Following are 5 T cell receptor beta chains from one sample sequenced in a study of T cells in Graves' hyperthyroidism and ophthalmopathy. Researchers amplified the TCR beta CDR3 regions from RNA transcripts. The HTBI primer set served for first-round RT-PCR of the TCR CDR3. TCRdb itself ran the multiplex PCR reads through MiXCR, one entry per CDR3 protein. The profile shows 400,000 to 500,000 distinct CDR3 sequences, approximately 15% of them singletons. The sample was blood. The receptors shown here come from a young woman with Graves' hyperthyroidism.

This clonotype was seen ten or more times. The chain has TRBV5-1 and TRBJ1-5; unclear D gene. The CDR3 contains 14 residues. Per germline, CDR1 SGHRS and CDR2 YFSETQ. V was pared by 0 bases and J by 3 bases, with 7 bases between. In nucleotides, the CDR3 is TGCGCCAGCAGCTTGGACGGATTCAATCAGCCCCAGCATTTT. This translates into CASSLDGFNQPQHF.

This clonotype was detected ten times or more. CDR3 amino acids: CASSWDRGDSNYGYTF. CDR3 coding DNA: TGTGCCAGCAGTTGGGACAGGGGGGACAGTAACTATGGCTACACCTTC. The gene calls are TRBV12-3 or TRBV12-4 and TRBJ1-2; 11 bases fit TRBD1. J lost 1 base, V lost 4 bases, and 5 bases had no gene match. There are 16 residues in the CDR3.

This clonotype was seen ten or more times. The V call is TRBV20-1, the J call TRBJ2-3; 9 bases are shared with TRBD2. Germline CDR1 reads DFQATT; CDR2 reads SNEGSKA (reference sequence). The CDR3 totals 15 residues. J was trimmed by 7 bases and V by 3 bases; bases with no gene match: 11. CDR3 in amino acids: CSASKAGGPPHTQYF. CDR3 in DNA: TGCAGTGCTAGTAAGGCGGGAGGGCCCCCCCATACGCAGTATTTT.

Points on this clonotype: Since a much larger clone is just one base distant, this may be a read error. The V call is TRBV3-1, the J call TRBJ1-5; D is possibly TRBD1 (5 bases). This CDR3 is 15 amino acids long. Germline values: CDR1 LGHDT, CDR2 YNNKEL (reference sequence). Trimming stripped 0 bases from V and 3 bases from J, with 9 bases between. Written as DNA, the CDR3 is TGTGCCAGCAGCCAAGAACTACAGGACAATCAGCCCCAGCATTTT. Its translation: CASSQELQDNQPQHF.

This clonotype was recorded at least ten times. The rearrangement links TRBV5-1 to TRBJ2-1; possibly TRBD1 or TRBD2 for D (5 bases each). The CDR3 length is 14 residues. Germline V gene lookup returns CDR1 SGHRS and CDR2 YFSETQ. The V end lost 4 bases, the J end lost 8 bases, and 16 bases lay between the germline ends. CDR3 protein: CASSAAGTGYEQFF. The CDR3 DNA is TGCGCCAGCAGCGCCGCCGGGACGGGCTATGAGCAGTTCTTC.